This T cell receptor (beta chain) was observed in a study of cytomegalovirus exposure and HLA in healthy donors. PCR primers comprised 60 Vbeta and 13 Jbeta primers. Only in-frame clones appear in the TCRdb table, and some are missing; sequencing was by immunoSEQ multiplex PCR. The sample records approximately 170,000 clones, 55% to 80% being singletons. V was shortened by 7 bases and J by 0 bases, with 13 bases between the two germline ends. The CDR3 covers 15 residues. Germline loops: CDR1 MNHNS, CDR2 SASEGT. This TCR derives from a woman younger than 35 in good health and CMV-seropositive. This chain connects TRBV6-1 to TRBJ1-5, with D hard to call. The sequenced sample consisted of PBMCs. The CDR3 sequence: CASIEWTYSNQPQHF. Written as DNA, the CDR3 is TGTGCCAGCATCGAGTGGACTTATAGCAATCAGCCCCAGCATTTT.